This T cell receptor (beta chain) was recorded in a study of blood T cells in healthy people across ages. Overall study findings and caveats: TCR beta diversity per million T cells fell roughly linearly with age. A strong correlation was found between TCR beta diversity and the percentage of naive T cells.

V lost 1 base and J lost 6, with 13 bases in between. The CDR3 spans 15 residues. This clonotype was counted only a few times. Its antigen is still unknown. A second 7 to 11 cycle PCR used barcoded and J-beta primers. MiXCR was run by TCRdb on the 5' RACE reads, yielding one entry per CDR3 protein. The top ten hold about an eighth of the sample, which has roughly 800,000 distinct CDR3 sequences, roughly 40% seen once. Each donor was a healthy Caucasian individual from Russia, aged roughly 6 to 90. The gene calls are TRBV12-3 or TRBV12-4 and TRBJ2-1; D possibly corresponds to TRBD2 (7 bases). The material sequenced was blood. The receptor's source is a young man in good health. For the CDR3, the DNA is TGTGCCAGCAGTTTAGAAGGGGGGGGGCTCAATGAGCAGTTCTTC. Encoded protein: CASSLEGGGLNEQFF.